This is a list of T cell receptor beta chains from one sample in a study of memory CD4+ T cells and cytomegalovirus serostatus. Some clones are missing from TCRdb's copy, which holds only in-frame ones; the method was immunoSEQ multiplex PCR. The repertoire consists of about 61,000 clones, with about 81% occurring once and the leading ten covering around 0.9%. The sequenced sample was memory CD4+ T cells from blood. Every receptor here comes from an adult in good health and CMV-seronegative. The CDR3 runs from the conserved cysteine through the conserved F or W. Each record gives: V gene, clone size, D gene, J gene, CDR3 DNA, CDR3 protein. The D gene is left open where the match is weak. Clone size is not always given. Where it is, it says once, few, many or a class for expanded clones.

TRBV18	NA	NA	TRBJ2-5	TGTGCCAGCTCACAGGGTCGGGAGACCCAGTACTTC	CASSQGRETQYF
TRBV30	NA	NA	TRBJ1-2	TGTGCCTGGAGTGTTCCGGAGGCGTCTCCCTATGGCTACACCTTC	CAWSVPEASPYGYTF
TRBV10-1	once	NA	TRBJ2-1	TGCGCCAGCAGTGAGAGAAGAACAGGGTCTGAGCAGTTCTTC	CASSERRTGSEQFF
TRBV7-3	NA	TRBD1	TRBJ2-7	TGTGCCAGCAGCGAAAGTGGGACAGGGGGCTCCGAGCAGTACTTC	CASSESGTGGSEQYF
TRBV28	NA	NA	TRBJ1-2	TGTGCCAGCAGTTTCGGCCAGGGCCTTGGCTACACCTTC	CASSFGQGLGYTF
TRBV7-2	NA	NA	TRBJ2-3	TGTGCCAGCAGCTTACCCCCAGCAGATACGCAGTATTTT	CASSLPPADTQYF
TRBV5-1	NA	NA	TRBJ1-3	TGCGCCAGCAGCGTGGACAGCTCTTCTGGAAACACCATATATTTT	CASSVDSSSGNTIYF
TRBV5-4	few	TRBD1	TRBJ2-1	TGTGCCAGGGGACAGGCCTACAATGAGCAGTTCTTC	CARGQAYNEQFF
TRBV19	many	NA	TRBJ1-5	TGTGCCAGTAGTACAAGGACCTTCCCCTTGCCCCAGCATTTT	CASSTRTFPLPQHF
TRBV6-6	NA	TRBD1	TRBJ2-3	TGTGCCAGCAGTTTGACAGGGCCAGATACGCAGTATTTT	CASSLTGPDTQYF
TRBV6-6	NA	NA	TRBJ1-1	TGTGCCAGCGGGGGCACTGAAGCTTTCTTT	CASGGTEAFF
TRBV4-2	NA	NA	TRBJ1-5	TGTGCCAGCAGCTCCCGAGAGGGCACCACCAATCAGCCCCAGCATTTT	CASSSREGTTNQPQHF
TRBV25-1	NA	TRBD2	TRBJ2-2	TGTGCCAGCAGTGATCCGGGACTAAGGTCCGGGGAGCTGTTTTTT	CASSDPGLRSGELFF
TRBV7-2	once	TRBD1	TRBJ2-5	TGTGCCAGCAGCCGGGACAGGTCCCAAGAGACCCAGTACTTC	CASSRDRSQETQYF
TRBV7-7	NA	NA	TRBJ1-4	TGTGCCACCTCCCAACAAACCTCAACTAATGAAAAACTGTTTTTT	CATSQQTSTNEKLFF
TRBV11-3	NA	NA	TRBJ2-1	TGTGCCAGCAGCTTACACAATGAGCAGTTCTTC	CASSLHNEQFF
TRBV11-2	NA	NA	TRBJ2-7	TGTGCCAGCAGCTTTGACAGGAGTTCCTACGAGCAGTACTTC	CASSFDRSSYEQYF
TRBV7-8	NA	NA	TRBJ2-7	TGTGCCAGCAGCTCTATTAGCTCCTACGAGCAGTACTTC	CASSSISSYEQYF
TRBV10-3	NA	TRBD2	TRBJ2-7	TGTGCCATCAGTGAATGGACTAGCGGGAGGTACGAGCAGTACTTC	CAISEWTSGRYEQYF
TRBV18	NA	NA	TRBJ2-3	TGTGCCAGCCTGGCGGGGTCCAGGGAAACAGATACGCAGTATTTT	CASLAGSRETDTQYF
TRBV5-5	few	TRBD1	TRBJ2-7	TGTGCCAGCAGCTTGGCTCCGGGACAGGGGGCCGAGCAGTACTTC	CASSLAPGQGAEQYF
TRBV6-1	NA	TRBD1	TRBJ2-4	TGTGCCAGCAGCGCTGACAGGGGAAACATTCAGTACTTC	CASSADRGNIQYF
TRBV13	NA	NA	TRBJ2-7	TGTGCCAGCAGCGCATGGGGTGAGACAGGCCCCTACGAGCAGTACTTC	CASSAWGETGPYEQYF
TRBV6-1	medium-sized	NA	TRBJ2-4	TGTGCCAGCAGTGAAGGCTGGCTAGCCAAAAACATTCAGTACTTC	CASSEGWLAKNIQYF
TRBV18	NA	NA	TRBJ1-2	TGTGCCAGCTCCTCGGACAGCAACTATGGCTACACCTTC	CASSSDSNYGYTF
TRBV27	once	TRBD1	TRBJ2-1	TGTGCCAGCAGTAACTTCCGGGACAGGGTGATCAATGAGCAGTTCTTC	CASSNFRDRVINEQFF